This entry lists 13 T cell receptor beta chains sequenced from one sample in a study of blood T cell repertoires in COVID-19. Clones were sequenced by immunoSEQ multiplex PCR, and TCRdb holds only the in-frame ones, with some missing. This table has approximately 100,000 clones, roughly 80% appearing once. The sequenced sample was peripheral blood. These receptors were collected from a woman aged 55-69 years with acute or convalescent COVID-19.

This chain uses TRBV5-6 with TRBJ1-6; D may be TRBD1 (5 bases). V lost 3 bases to trimming and J lost 7 bases, with 11 bases between them. Germline lookup yields CDR1 SGHDT and CDR2 YYEEEE. There are 14 residues in the CDR3. CDR3 residues: CASSSSRGNSPLHF. DNA of the CDR3: TGTGCCAGCAGCTCCAGTCGGGGGAATTCACCCCTCCACTTT.

This clone was counted between two and nine times. The chain recombines TRBV6-1 with TRBJ2-7; 9 bases fit TRBD2. Unmatched junction bases numbered 5, after V lost 1 base and J lost 4 bases. In germline, CDR1 is MNHNS, CDR2 SASEGT. This CDR3 has 15 amino acids. The CDR3 DNA follows: TGTGCCAGCAGTGAAGAAGGTACTAGCGGGTACGAGCAGTACTTC. Translated, it gives CASSEEGTSGYEQYF.

This rearrangement joins TRBV18 to TRBJ1-3; 11 bases agree with TRBD1. The CDR3 has 20 amino acids. With 1 base clipped from V and 4 bases from J, the junction kept 15 bases outside the gene matches. Germline CDR1 reads KGHSH; CDR2 reads LQKENI. The CDR3 reads CASSPLALGQGDSSGNTIYF. CDR3 DNA: TGTGCCAGCTCACCACTAGCTCTGGGACAGGGGGACTCTTCAGGAAACACCATATATTTT.

In its sample, this clone was seen a few times. V gene TRBV2 combines with J gene TRBJ2-2; D might be TRBD1 (5 bases). This CDR3 spans 13 amino acids. Trimming took off 6 bases at V and 7 bases at J, with 12 bases between the two ends. Germline V gene sequence: CDR1 SNHLY, CDR2 FYNNEI. CDR3 loop: CASRGQGIGELFF. Here the CDR3 DNA reads TGTGCCAGCAGGGGGCAGGGTATCGGGGAGCTGTTTTTT. Filled out from reference TRBV2 and TRBJ2-2, the complete variable domain reads EPEVTQTPSHQVTQMGQEVILRCVPISNHLYFYWYRQILGQKVEFLVSFYNNEISEKSEIFDDQFSVERPDGSNFTLKIRSTKLEDSAMYFCASRGQGIGELFFGEGSRLTVL.

The chain couples TRBV5-1 to TRBJ2-7, with 11 bases lining up with TRBD2. This CDR3 has 17 residues. Germline loops: CDR1 SGHRS, CDR2 YFSETQ. Losses at the gene ends were 1 base for V and 2 bases for J; bases not matched to a gene: 8. CDR3 in DNA: TGCGCCAGCAGCTTGACACAACTAGCGGGGGCGACCTACGAGCAGTACTTC. It encodes CASSLTQLAGATYEQYF.

The chain uses TRBV4-2 and TRBJ1-1, with unresolved D. Trimming shortened V by 4 bases and J by 7 bases, and 13 bases separated the two germline ends. Germline CDR1 reads LGHNA; CDR2 reads YNFKEQ. This CDR3 has 13 amino acids. CDR3: CASSPERVGEAFF. The CDR3 DNA follows: TGTGCCAGCAGCCCCGAGAGGGTTGGTGAAGCTTTCTTT.

This clone was seen once. The V and J genes are TRBV19 and TRBJ1-1; 10 nucleotides agree with TRBD1. J was trimmed by 0 bases and V by 4 bases; bases with no gene match: 5. Germline CDR1 LNHDA, CDR2 SQIVND (reference sequence). The CDR3 spans 16 residues. The CDR3 sequence: CASSTGTGALNTEAFF. The CDR3 DNA is TGTGCCAGTAGTACTGGGACAGGGGCCTTGAACACTGAAGCTTTCTTT.

V is TRBV24-1 and J is TRBJ2-1; 11 bases fit TRBD2. Germline CDR1 is KGHDR and CDR2 is SFDVKD. The V gene end was trimmed by 5 bases and the J gene end by 4 bases; junction bases not matched to a gene: 3. This CDR3 is 15 amino acids long. The CDR3 sequence: CATSGTSGSYNEQFF. For the CDR3, the DNA is TGTGCCACCAGTGGTACTAGCGGGAGTTACAATGAGCAGTTCTTC.

The V gene is TRBV5-5, the J gene TRBJ2-5; TRBD1 might be the D (6 bases). Germline loops: CDR1 SGHKS, CDR2 YYEKEE (reference sequence). The V gene lost 0 bases and the J gene lost 2 bases, with 20 bases spanning the gap. This CDR3 has 18 amino acids. The CDR3 nucleotides are TGTGCCAGCAGCTTGGTTCCCAGGGGAGTGGGCCGTCAAGAGACCCAGTACTTC. Translated: CASSLVPRGVGRQETQYF.

The rearrangement joins TRBV3-1 (or the pseudogene TRBV3-2) to TRBJ2-3; 12 positions match TRBD2. V gave up 1 base and J gave up 4 bases; unmatched junction bases: 9. The CDR3 contains 18 residues. Germline-derived CDR1 and CDR2 are LGHDT and YNNKEL (reference sequence). CDR3 residues: CASSQVGTSGPVADTQYF. DNA of the CDR3: TGTGCCAGCAGCCAAGTGGGGACTAGCGGGCCGGTCGCAGATACGCAGTATTTT.

CDR3 coding DNA: TGTGCCAGCGTAGGAGCGGGAGGGGGCTACAATGAGCAGTTCTTC. It translates to CASVGAGGGYNEQFF. The chain links TRBV2 to TRBJ2-1; 10 bases are shared with TRBD2. Germline lookup yields CDR1 SNHLY and CDR2 FYNNEI. This CDR3 spans 15 amino acids. V lost 8 bases to trimming and J lost 3 bases; unmatched junction nucleotides: 7. The full variable domain, with the rest looked up from reference TRBV2 and TRBJ2-1, is EPEVTQTPSHQVTQMGQEVILRCVPISNHLYFYWYRQILGQKVEFLVSFYNNEISEKSEIFDDQFSVERPDGSNFTLKIRSTKLEDSAMYFCASVGAGGGYNEQFFGPGTRLTVL.

V and J are TRBV7-9 and TRBJ1-2, with a possible D match to TRBD1 (6 bases). V dropped 5 bases and J dropped 3 bases, with 16 bases sitting between them. Germline values: CDR1 SEHNR, CDR2 FQNEAQ (reference sequence). CDR3 length equals 15 residues. CDR3 in DNA: TGTGCCAGCAGCACCCCCCCAGGGGAGTACTATGGCTACACCTTC. It codes for CASSTPPGEYYGYTF. Drawing the rest from reference TRBV7-9 and TRBJ1-2, the complete variable domain is DTGVSQNPRHKITKRGQNVTFRCDPISEHNRLYWYRQTLGQGPEFLTYFQNEAQLEKSRLLSDRFSAERPKGSFSTLEIQRTEQGDSAMYLCASSTPPGEYYGYTFGSGTRLTVV.

J is TRBJ2-1 and V is TRBV6-1; tentatively, D is TRBD2 (5 bases). Deletions cut 1 base from V and 0 bases from J, with 10 bases between. Per the germline V gene, CDR1 is MNHNS and CDR2 is SASEGT. The CDR3 is 16 residues long. The CDR3 DNA reads as TGTGCCAGCAGTGAAGTAGCGTTGAGCTCCTACAATGAGCAGTTCTTC. Translating it yields CASSEVALSSYNEQFF.